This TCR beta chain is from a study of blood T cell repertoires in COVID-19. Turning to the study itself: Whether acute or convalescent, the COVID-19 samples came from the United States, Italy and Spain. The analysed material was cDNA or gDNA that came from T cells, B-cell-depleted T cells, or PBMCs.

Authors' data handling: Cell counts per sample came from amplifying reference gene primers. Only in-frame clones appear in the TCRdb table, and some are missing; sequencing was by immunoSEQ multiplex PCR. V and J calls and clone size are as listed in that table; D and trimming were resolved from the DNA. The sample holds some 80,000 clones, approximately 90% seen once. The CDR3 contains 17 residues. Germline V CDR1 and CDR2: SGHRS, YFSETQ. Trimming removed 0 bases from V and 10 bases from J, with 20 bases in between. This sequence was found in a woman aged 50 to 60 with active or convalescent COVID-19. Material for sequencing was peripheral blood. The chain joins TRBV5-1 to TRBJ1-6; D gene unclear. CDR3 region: CASSLEGGAAGGSPLHF. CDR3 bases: TGCGCCAGCAGCTTGGAAGGCGGTGCAGCTGGAGGGTCACCCCTCCACTTT.